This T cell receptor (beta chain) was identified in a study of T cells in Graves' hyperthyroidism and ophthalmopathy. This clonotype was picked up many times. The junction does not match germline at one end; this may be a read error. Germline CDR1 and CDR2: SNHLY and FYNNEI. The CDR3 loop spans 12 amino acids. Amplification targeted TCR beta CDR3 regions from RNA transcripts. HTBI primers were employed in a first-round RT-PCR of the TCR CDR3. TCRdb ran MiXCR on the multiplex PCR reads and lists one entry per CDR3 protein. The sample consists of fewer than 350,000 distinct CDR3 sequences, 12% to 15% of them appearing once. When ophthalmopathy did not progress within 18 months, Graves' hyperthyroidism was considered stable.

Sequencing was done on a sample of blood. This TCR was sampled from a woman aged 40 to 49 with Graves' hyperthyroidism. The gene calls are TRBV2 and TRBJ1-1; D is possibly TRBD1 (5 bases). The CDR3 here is CASSEGAELAFF. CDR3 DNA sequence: TGTGCCAGCAGCGAAGGGGCAGAGTTAGCTTTCTTT.